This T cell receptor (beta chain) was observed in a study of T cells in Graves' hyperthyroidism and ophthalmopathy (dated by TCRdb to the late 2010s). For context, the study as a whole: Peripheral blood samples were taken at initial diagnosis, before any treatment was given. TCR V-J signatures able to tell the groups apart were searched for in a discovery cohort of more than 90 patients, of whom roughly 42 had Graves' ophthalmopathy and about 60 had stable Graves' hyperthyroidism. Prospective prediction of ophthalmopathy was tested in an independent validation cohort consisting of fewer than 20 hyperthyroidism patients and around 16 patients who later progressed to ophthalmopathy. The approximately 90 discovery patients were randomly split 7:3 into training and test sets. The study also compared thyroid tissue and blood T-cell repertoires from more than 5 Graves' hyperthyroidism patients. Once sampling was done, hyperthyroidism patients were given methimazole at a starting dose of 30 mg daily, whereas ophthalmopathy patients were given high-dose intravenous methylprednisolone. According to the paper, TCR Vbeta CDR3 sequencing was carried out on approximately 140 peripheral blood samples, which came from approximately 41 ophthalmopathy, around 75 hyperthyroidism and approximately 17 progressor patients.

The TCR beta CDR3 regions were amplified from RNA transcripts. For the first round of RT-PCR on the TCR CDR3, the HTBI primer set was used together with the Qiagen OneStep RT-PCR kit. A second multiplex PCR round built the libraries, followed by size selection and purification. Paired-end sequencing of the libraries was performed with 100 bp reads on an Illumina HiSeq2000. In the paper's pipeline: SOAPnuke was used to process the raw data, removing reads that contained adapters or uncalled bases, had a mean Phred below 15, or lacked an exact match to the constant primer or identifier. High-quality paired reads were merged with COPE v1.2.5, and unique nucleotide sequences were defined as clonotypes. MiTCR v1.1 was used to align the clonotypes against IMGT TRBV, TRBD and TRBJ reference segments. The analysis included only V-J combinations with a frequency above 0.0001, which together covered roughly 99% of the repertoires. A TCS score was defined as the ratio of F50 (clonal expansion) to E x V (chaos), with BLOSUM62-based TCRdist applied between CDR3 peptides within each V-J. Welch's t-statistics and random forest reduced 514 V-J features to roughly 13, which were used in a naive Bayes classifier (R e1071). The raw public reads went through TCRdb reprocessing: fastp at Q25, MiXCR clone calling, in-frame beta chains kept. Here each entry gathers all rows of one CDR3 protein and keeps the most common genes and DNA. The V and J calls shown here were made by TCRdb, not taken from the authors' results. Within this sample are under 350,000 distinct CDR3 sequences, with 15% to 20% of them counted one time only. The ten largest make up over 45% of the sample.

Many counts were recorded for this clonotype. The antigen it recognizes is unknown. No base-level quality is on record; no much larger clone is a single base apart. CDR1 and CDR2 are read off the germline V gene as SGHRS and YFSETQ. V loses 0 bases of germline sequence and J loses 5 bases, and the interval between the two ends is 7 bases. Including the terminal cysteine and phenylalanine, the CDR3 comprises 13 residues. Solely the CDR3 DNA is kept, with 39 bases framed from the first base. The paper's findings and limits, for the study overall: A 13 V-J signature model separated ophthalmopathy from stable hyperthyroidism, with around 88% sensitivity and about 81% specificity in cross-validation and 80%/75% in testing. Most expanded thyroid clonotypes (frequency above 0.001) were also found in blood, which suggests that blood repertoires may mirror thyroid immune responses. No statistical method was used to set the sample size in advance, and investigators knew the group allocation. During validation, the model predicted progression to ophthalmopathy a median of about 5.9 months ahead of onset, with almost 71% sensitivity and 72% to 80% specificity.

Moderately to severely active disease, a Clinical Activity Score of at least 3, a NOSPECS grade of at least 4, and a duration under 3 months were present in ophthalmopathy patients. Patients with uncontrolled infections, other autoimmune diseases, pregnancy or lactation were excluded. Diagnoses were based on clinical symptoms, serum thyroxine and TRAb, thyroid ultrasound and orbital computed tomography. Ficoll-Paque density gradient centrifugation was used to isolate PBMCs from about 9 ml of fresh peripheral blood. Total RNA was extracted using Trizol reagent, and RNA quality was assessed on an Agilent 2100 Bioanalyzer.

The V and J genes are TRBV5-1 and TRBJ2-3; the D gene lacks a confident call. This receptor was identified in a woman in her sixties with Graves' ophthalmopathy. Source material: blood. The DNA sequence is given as TGCGCCAGCAGCTTGGAGTCGCGAGATACGCAGTATTTT. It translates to CASSLESRDTQYF. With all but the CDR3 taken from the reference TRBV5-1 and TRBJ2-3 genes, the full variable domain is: KAGVTQTPRYLIKTRGQQVTLSCSPISGHRSVSWYQQTPGQGLQFLFEYFSETQRNKGNFPGRFSGRQFSNSRSEMNVSTLELGDSALYLCASSLESRDTQYFGPGTRLTVL.